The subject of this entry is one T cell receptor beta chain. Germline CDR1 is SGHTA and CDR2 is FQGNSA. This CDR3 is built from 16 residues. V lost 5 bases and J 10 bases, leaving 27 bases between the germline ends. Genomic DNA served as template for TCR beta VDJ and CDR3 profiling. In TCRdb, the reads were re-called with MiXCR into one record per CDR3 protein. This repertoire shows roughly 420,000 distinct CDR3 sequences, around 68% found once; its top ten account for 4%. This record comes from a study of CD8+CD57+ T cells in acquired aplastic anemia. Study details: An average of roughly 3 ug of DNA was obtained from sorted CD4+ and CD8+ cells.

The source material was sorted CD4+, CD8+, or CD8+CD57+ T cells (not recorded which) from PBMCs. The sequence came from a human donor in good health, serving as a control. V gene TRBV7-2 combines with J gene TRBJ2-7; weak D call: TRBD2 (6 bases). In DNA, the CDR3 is TGTGCCAGCAGCCTATCCCTCGGGACTTCGTCCTTCCACCAGTACTTC. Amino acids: CASSLSLGTSSFHQYF.